This TCR beta chain stems from a study of blood T cell repertoires in COVID-19. Study-level information: T cells, B-cell-depleted T cells, or PBMCs supplied cDNA or gDNA.

The V gene's germline CDR1 is LGHDT and CDR2 YNNKEL (reference sequence). After removal of 6 bases from V and 2 bases from J, the junction contained 6 bases not matched to a gene. The CDR3 covers 15 residues. This table comes from immunoSEQ multiplex PCR, and its TCRdb copy is limited to in-frame clones, with some not included. The table has about 200,000 clones, just over 85% seen once. This sequence originates from a man aged 45 to 65 with acute or convalescent COVID-19. Sequencing was carried out using peripheral blood. The chain links TRBV3-1 (or the pseudogene TRBV3-2) to TRBJ2-5, with 10 bases identical to TRBD1. The CDR3 sequence: CASRLGGQGQETQYF. The CDR3 region has the DNA TGTGCCAGCAGGCTAGGGGGACAGGGGCAAGAGACCCAGTACTTC.